The clone carrying this T cell receptor (beta chain) has a handful of counts. Its antigen remains unknown. This sample was taken from a study of T cell repertoires in cytomegalovirus infection. General study findings and limits: Accumulated public TCR beta family frequency recognized individuals carrying CMV together with the relevant HLA.

V was pared by 3 bases and J by 0 bases, with 8 bases between. CDR3 length equals 14 residues. TCRdb reprocessed the reads via MiXCR and lists one record per CDR3 protein. The table lists just over 150,000 distinct CDR3 sequences, 20% to 30% of them singletons. This rearrangement joins TRBV12-3 or TRBV12-4 to TRBJ1-1; D is ambiguous. Sequences were obtained from PBMCs. This clonotype was obtained from a human donor in good health (CMV status not recorded). Some clones in this sample may be carry-over from other donors' samples. This chain's CDR3 is CASSFFPVNTEAFF. In nucleotides, the CDR3 is TGTGCCAGCAGTTTTTTCCCCGTGAACACTGAAGCTTTCTTT.